The 3 T cell receptor beta chains given below trace back to one sample, sequenced in a study of long-term antiretroviral therapy in people with HIV. The run of the v3.0 immunoSEQ assay was at survey level. Clones were sequenced by immunoSEQ multiplex PCR, and TCRdb holds only the in-frame ones, with some missing. Of approximately 24,000 clones in the sample, about 91% are singletons; the top ten hold roughly 5%. This sample comprised unsorted PBMCs, obtained about 4.5 years after starting antiretroviral therapy. The origin of the receptors is a man younger than 45 with HIV.

This chain joins TRBV7-9 and TRBJ1-4; D gene uncertain. CDR1 is SEHNR and CDR2 is FQNEAQ in the germline V gene (reference sequence). The CDR3 runs 16 residues. The germline V and J ends were trimmed by 5 bases and 3 bases, with 16 bases remaining between them. CDR3 protein: CASSGLLSFANEKLFF. The CDR3 region has the DNA TGTGCCAGCAGCGGCCTCCTCTCGTTCGCTAATGAAAAACTGTTTTTT.

This clone has only one observation. This chain uses TRBV9 with TRBJ2-2; D is possibly TRBD2 (5 bases). The CDR3 spans 14 residues. V dropped 2 bases and J dropped 8 bases, with 13 bases sitting between them. Germline values: CDR1 SGDLS, CDR2 YYNGEE. DNA for the CDR3: TGTGCCAGCAGCGTCCTAGCTAAGGGTGGGGAGCTGTTTTTT. It specifies CASSVLAKGGELFF.

The chain joins TRBV6-4 to TRBJ2-7; no firm D call. Trimming removed 6 bases from V and 3 bases from J, with 6 bases in between. The germline gives CDR1 MRHNA, CDR2 SNTAGT. The CDR3 is 11 residues long. DNA of the CDR3: TGTGCCAGCAGCGTAGGCTACGAGCAGTACTTC. It codes for CASSVGYEQYF.